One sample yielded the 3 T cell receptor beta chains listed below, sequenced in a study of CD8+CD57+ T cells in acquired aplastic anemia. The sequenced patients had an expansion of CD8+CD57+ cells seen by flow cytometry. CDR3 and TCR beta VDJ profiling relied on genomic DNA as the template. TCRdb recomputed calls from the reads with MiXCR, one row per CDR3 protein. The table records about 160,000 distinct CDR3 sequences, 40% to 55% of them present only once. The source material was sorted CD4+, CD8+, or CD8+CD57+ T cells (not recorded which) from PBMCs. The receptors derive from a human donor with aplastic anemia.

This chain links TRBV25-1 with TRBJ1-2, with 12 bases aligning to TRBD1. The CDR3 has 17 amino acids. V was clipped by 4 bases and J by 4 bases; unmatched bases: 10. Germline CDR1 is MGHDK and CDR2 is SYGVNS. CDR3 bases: TGTGCCAGCAGTGGACCGGGACAGGGGGCTAGTAGCTATGGCTACACCTTC. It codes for CASSGPGQGASSYGYTF.

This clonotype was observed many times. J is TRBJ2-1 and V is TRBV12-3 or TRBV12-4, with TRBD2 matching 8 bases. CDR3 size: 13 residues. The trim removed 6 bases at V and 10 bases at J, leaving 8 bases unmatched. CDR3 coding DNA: TGTGCCAGCAGCGGCGGACTAGCTCACGAGCAGTTCTTC. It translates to CASSGGLAHEQFF.

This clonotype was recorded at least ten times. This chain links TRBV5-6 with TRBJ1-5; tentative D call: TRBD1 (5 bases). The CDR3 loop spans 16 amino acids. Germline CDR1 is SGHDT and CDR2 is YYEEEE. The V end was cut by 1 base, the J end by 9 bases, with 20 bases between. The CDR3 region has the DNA TGTGCCAGCAGCTTGTGGGTTGCCGTTAGCGGGGGGCCCCAGCATTTT. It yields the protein CASSLWVAVSGGPQHF.